The clone carrying this T cell receptor (beta chain) has just a few counts. No antigen is known for it. This sample is part of a study of T-cell memory formation after mild COVID-19. Overall study context: TCR clusters largely stayed donor specific. Whole-study findings and limits: Clones that shrank (day 15 to 85) were balanced CD4/CD8, whereas later expanders leaned CD4+. Pre-infection memory harbored some responding clones, suggesting cross-reactive memory joined.

Each CDR3 protein is one row after TCRdb ran MiXCR on the 5' RACE reads. The sample yields tens of thousands of distinct CDR3 sequences, approximately 7% seen once. The V gene's germline CDR1 is DFQATT and CDR2 SNEGSKA (reference sequence). With 3 bases clipped from V and 8 bases from J, the junction kept 9 bases outside the gene matches. The length of the CDR3 is 14 residues. This clonotype originated in a man aged 18 to 35 who had mild COVID-19 (a few samples of this study predate the infection). Cell type and time point are not known. The source material was PBMCs or a T cell subset sorted from them (not recorded which). The rearrangement links TRBV20-1 to TRBJ1-1, with 10 bases identical to TRBD1. CDR3 bases: TGCAGTGCTAGGAGGGACAGGGGCCGAAGAGAAGCTTTCTTT. As protein: CSARRDRGRREAFF.